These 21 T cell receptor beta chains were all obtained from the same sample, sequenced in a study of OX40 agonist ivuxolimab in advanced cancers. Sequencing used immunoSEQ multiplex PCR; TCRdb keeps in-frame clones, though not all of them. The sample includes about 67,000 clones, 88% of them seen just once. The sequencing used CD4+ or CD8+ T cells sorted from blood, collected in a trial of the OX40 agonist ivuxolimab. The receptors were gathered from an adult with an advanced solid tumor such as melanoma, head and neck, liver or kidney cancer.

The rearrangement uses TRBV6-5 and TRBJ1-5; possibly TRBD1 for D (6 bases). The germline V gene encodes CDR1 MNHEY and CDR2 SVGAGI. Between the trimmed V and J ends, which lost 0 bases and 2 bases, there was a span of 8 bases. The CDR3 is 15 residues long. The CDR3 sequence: CASSYSGAGNQPQHF. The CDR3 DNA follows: TGTGCCAGCAGTTACTCGGGGGCGGGCAATCAGCCCCAGCATTTT.

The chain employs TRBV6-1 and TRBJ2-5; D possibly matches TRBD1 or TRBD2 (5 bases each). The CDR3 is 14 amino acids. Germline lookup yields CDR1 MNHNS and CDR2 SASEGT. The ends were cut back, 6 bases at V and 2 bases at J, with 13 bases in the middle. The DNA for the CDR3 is TGTGCCAGCAGACGCCGGGACGGTCAAGAGACCCAGTACTTC. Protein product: CASRRRDGQETQYF.

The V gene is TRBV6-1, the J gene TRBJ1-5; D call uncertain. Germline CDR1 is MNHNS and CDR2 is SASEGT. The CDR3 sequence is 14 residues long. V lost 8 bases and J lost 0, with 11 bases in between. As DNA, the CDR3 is TGTGCCAGCGTTCGGCCGTATAGCAATCAGCCCCAGCATTTT. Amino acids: CASVRPYSNQPQHF.

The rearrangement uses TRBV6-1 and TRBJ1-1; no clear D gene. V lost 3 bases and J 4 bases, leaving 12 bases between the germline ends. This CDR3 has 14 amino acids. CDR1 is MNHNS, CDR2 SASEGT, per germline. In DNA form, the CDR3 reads TGTGCCAGCAGTGAGTCGTCCGAAGGCACTGAAGCTTTCTTT. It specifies CASSESSEGTEAFF.

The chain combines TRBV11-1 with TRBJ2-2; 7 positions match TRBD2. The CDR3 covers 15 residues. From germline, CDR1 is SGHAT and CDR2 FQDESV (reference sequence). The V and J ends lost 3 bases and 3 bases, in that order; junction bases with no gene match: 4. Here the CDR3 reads CASSFSAGDTGELFF. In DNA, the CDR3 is TGTGCCAGCAGCTTTTCGGCGGGAGACACCGGGGAGCTGTTTTTT.

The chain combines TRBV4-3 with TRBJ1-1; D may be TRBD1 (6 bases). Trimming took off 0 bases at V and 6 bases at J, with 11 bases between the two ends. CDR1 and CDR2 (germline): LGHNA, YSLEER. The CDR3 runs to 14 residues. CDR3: CASSQDGGQAEAFF. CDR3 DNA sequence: TGCGCCAGCAGCCAAGATGGGGGGCAGGCTGAAGCTTTCTTT.

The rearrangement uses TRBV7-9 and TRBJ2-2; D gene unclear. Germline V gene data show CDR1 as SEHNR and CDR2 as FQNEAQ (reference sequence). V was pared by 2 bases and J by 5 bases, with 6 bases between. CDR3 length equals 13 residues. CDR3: CASSLLGTGELFF. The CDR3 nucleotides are TGTGCCAGCAGCTTATTAGGAACCGGGGAGCTGTTTTTT. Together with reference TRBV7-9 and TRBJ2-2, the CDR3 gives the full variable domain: DTGVSQNPRHKITKRGQNVTFRCDPISEHNRLYWYRQTLGQGPEFLTYFQNEAQLEKSRLLSDRFSAERPKGSFSTLEIQRTEQGDSAMYLCASSLLGTGELFFGEGSRLTVL.

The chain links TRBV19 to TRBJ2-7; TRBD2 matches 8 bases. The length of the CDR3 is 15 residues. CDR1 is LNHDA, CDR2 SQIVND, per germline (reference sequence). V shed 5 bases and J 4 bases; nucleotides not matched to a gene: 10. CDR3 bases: TGTGCCAGTAGTTCCTACGGGAGGGTCGAATACGAGCAGTACTTC. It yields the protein CASSSYGRVEYEQYF.

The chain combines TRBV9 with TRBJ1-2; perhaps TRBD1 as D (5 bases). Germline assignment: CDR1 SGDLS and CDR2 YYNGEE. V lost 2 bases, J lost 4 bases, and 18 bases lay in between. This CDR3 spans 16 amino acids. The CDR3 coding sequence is TGTGCCAGCAGCGTGGGGCAGGGAACGGTAGGCTATGGCTACACCTTC. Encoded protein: CASSVGQGTVGYGYTF.

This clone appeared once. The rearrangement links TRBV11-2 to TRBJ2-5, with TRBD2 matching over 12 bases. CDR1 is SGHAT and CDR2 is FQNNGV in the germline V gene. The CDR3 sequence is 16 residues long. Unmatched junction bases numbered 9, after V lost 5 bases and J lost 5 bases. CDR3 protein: CASSLTSGSWRETQYF. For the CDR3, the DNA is TGTGCCAGCAGCCTGACTAGCGGGAGCTGGAGGGAGACCCAGTACTTC.

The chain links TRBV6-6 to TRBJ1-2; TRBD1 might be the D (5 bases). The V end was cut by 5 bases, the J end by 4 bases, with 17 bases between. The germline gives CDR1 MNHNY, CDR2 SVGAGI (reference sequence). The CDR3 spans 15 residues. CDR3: CASSPPPGQGYGYTF. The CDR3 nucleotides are TGTGCCAGCAGTCCCCCCCCGGGGCAAGGCTATGGCTACACCTTC.

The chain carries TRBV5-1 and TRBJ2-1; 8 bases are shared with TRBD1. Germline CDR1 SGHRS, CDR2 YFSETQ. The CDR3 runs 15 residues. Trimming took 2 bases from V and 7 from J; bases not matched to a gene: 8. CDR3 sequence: CASSLRQGAVNEQFF. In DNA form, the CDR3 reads TGCGCCAGCAGCTTACGGCAGGGGGCAGTAAATGAGCAGTTCTTC.

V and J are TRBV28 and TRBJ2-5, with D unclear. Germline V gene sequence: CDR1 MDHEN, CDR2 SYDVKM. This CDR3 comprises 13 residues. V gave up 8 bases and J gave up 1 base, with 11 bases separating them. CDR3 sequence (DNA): TGTGCCAGCCGAATCGGTACCCAAGAGACCCAGTACTTC. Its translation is CASRIGTQETQYF.

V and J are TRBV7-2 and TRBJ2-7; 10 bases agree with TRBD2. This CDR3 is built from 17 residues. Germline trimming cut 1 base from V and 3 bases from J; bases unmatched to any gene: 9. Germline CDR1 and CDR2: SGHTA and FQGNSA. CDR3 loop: CASSLEVFLAGDYEQYF. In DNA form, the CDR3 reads TGTGCCAGCAGCTTAGAAGTGTTTCTAGCGGGAGACTACGAGCAGTACTTC. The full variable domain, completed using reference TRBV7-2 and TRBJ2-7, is GAGVSQSPSNKVTEKGKDVELRCDPISGHTALYWYRQSLGQGLEFLIYFQGNSAPDKSGLPSDRFSAERTGGSVSTLTIQRTQQEDSAVYLCASSLEVFLAGDYEQYFGPGTRLTVT.

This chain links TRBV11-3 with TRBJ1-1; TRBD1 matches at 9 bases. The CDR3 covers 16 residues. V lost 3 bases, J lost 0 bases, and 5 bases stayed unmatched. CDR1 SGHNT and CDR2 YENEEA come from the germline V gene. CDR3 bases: TGTGCCAGCAGCTTGCGGGACAGGGCCGTGAACACTGAAGCTTTCTTT. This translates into CASSLRDRAVNTEAFF.

In nucleotides, the CDR3 is TGTGCCAGCAGTTTATCGGGGCAGTTAGCCAAAAACATTCAGTACTTC. Protein sequence: CASSLSGQLAKNIQYF. The chain uses TRBV27 and TRBJ2-4, with a weak D call TRBD1 (5 bases). The CDR3 runs to 16 residues. The ends were cut back, 0 bases at V and 0 bases at J, with 9 bases in the middle. Germline-derived CDR1 and CDR2 are MNHEY and SMNVEV (reference sequence).

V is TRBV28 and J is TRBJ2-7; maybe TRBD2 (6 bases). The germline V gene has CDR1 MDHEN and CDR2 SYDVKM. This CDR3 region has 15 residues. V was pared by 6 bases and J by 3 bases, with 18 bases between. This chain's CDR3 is CASSRDFRAIYEQYF. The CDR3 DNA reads TGTGCCAGCAGCCGGGACTTCCGGGCGATCTACGAGCAGTACTTC. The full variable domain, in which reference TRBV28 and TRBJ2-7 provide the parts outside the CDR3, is DVKVTQSSRYLVKRTGEKVFLECVQDMDHENMFWYRQDPGLGLRLIYFSYDVKMKEKGDIPEGYSVSREKKERFSLILESASTNQTSMYLCASSRDFRAIYEQYFGPGTRLTVT.

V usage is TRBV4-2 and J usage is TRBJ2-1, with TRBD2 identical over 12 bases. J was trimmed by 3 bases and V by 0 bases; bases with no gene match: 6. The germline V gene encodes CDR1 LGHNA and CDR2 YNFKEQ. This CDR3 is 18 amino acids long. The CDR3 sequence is CASSQEILAGGGYNEQFF. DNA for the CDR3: TGTGCCAGCAGCCAAGAAATCCTAGCGGGAGGGGGCTACAATGAGCAGTTCTTC.

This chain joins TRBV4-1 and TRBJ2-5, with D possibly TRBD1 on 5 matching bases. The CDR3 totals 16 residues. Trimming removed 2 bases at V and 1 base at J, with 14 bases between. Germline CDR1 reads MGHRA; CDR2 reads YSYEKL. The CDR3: CASSQFTGVRQETQYF. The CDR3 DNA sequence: TGCGCCAGCAGCCAATTTACAGGAGTCCGCCAAGAGACCCAGTACTTC.

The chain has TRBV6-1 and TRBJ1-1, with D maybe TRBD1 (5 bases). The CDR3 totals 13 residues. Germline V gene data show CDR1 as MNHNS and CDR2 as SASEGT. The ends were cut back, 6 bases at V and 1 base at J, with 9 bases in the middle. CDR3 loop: CASRDGGNTEAFF. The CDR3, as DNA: TGTGCCAGCAGAGACGGGGGGAACACTGAAGCTTTCTTT.

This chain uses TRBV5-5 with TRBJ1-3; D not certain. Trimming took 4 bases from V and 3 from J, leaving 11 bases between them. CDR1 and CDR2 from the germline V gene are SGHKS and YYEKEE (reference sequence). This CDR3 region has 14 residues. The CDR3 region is CASSPITGGNTIYF. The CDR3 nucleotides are TGTGCCAGCAGCCCAATAACCGGTGGAAACACCATATATTTT.